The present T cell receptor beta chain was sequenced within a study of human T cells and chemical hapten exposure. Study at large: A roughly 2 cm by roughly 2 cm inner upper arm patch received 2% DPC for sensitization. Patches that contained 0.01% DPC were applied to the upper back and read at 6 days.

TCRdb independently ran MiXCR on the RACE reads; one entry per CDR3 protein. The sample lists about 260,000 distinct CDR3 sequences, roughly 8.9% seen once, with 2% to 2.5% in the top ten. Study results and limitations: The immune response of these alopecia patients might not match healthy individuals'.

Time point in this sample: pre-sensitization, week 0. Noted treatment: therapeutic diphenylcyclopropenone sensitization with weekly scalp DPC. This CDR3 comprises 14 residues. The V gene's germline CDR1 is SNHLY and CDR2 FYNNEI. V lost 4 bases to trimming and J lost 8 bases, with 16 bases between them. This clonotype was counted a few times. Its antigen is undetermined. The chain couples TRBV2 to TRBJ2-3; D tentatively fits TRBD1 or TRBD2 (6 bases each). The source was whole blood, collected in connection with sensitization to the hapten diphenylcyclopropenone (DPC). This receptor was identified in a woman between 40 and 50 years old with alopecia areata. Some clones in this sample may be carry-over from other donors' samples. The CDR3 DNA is TGTGCCAGCAGTGGGGACTGGCAGGGGAGTACGCAGTATTTT. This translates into CASSGDWQGSTQYF. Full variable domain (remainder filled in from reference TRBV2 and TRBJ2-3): EPEVTQTPSHQVTQMGQEVILRCVPISNHLYFYWYRQILGQKVEFLVSFYNNEISEKSEIFDDQFSVERPDGSNFTLKIRSTKLEDSAMYFCASSGDWQGSTQYFGPGTRLTVL.